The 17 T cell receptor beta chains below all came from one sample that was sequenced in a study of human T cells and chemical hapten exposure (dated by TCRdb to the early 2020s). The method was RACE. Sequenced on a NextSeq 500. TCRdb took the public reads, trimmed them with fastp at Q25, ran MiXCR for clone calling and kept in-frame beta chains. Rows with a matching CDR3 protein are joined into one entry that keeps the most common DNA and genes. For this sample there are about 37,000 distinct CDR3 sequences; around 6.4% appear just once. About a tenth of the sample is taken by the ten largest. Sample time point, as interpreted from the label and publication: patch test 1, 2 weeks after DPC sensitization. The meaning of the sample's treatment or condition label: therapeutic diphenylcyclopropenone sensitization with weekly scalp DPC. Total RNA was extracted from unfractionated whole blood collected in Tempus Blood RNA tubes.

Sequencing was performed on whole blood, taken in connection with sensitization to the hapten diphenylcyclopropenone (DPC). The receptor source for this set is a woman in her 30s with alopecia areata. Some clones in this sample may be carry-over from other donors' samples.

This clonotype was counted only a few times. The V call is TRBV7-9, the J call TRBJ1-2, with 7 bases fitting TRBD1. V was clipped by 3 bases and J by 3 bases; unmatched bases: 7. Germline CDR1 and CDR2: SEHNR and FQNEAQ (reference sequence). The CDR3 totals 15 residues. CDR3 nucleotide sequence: TGTGCCAGCAGCTTGTTAAGGGGGCGCGACTATGGCTACACCTTC. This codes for CASSLLRGRDYGYTF.

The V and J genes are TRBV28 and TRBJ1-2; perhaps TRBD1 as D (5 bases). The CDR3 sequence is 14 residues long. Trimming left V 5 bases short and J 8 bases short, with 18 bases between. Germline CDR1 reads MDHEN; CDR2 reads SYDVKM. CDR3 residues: CASSLRDSLGGYTF. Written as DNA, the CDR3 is TGTGCCAGCAGTCTCCGGGACTCCCTAGGCGGCTACACCTTC.

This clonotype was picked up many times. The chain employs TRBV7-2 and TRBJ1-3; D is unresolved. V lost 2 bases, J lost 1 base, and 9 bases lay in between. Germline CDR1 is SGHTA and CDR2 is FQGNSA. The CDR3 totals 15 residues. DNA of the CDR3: TGTGCCAGCAGCTTAAGTTGGTGGTCTGGAAACACCATATATTTT. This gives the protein CASSLSWWSGNTIYF.

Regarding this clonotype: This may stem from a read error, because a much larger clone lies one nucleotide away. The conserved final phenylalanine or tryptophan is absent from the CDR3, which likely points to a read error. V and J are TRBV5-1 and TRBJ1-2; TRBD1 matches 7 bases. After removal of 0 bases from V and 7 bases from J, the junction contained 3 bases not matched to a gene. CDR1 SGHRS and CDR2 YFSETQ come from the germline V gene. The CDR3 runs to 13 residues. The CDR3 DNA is TGCGCCAGCAGCTTGGGGACAGGTTCTGGCTACACCTCC. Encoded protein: CASSLGTGSGYTS.

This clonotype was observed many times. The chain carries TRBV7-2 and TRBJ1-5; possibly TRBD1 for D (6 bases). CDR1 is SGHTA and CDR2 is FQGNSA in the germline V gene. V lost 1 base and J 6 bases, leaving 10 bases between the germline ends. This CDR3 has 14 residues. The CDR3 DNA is TGTGCCAGCAGCTTAGTACAGGGAGGTCAGCCCCAGCATTTT. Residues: CASSLVQGGQPQHF. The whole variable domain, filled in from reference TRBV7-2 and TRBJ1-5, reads GAGVSQSPSNKVTEKGKDVELRCDPISGHTALYWYRQSLGQGLEFLIYFQGNSAPDKSGLPSDRFSAERTGGSVSTLTIQRTQQEDSAVYLCASSLVQGGQPQHFGDGTRLSIL.

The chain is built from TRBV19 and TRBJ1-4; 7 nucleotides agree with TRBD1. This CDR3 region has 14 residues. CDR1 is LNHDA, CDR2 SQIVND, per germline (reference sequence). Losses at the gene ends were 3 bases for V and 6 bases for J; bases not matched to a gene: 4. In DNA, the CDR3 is TGTGCCAGTAGTATGGGGCAGGGGGATGAAAAACTGTTTTTT. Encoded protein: CASSMGQGDEKLFF.

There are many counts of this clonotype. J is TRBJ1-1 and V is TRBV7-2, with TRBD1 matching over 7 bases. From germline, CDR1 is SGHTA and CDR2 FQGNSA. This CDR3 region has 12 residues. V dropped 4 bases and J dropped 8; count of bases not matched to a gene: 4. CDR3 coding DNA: TGTGCCAGCAGCTCTACAGGGGTCGAAGCTTTCTTT. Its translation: CASSSTGVEAFF.

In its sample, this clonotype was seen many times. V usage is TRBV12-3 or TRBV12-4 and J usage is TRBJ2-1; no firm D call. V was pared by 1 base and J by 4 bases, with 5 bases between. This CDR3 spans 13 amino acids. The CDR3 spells CASSLGYYNEQFF. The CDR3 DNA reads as TGTGCCAGCAGTTTAGGGTATTACAATGAGCAGTTCTTC.

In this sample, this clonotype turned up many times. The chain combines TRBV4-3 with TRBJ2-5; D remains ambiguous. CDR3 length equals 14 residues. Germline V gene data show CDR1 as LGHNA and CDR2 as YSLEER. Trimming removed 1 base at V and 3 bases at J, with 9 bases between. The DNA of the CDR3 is TGCGCCAGCAGCCAAGCCTGGCAGGAAGAGACCCAGTACTTC. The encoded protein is CASSQAWQEETQYF.

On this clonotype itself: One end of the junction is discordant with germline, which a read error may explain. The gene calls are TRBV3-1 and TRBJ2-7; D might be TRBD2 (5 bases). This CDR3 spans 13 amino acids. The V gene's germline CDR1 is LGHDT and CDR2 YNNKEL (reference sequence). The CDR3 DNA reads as TGTGTCAGCAGCCCCTTTCTAGGAGGCGAGCAGTACTTC. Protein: CVSSPFLGGEQYF.

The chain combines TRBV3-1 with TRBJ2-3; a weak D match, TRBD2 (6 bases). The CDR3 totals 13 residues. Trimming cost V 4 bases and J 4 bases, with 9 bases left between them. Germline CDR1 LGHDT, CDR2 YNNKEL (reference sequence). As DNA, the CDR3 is TGTGCCAGCAGCCCCCGACTAGCAGATACGCAGTATTTT. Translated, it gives CASSPRLADTQYF.

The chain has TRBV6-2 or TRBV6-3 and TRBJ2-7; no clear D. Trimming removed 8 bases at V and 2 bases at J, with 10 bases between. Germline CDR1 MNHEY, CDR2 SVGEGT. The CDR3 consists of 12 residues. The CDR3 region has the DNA TGTGCCAGCGCGAAGGGTACCTACGAGCAGTACTTC. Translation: CASAKGTYEQYF.

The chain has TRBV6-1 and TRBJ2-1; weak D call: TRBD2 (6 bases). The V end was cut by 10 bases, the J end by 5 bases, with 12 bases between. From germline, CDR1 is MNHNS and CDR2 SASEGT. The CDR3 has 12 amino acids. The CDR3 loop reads CATQWGDNEQFF. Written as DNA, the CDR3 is TGTGCCACCCAGTGGGGGGACAATGAGCAGTTCTTC.

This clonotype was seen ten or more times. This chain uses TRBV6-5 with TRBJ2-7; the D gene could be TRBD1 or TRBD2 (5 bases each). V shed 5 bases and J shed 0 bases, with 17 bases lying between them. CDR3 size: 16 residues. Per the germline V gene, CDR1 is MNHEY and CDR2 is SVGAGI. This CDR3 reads CASSKAPGRSSYEQYF. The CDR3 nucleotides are TGTGCCAGCAGTAAGGCCCCGGGACGCAGCTCCTACGAGCAGTACTTC.

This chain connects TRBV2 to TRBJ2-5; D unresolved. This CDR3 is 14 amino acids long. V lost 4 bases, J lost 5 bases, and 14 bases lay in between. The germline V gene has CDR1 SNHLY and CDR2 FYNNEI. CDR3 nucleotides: TGTGCCAGCAGTGTATCCCTAGGCTACGAGACCCAGTACTTC. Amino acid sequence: CASSVSLGYETQYF.

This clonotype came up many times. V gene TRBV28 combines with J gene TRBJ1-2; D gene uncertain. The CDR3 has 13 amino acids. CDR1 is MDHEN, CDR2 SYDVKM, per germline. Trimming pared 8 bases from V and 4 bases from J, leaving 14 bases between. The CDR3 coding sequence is TGTGCCAGCTTGCCGGACGGCCGCTATGGCTACACCTTC. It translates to CASLPDGRYGYTF.

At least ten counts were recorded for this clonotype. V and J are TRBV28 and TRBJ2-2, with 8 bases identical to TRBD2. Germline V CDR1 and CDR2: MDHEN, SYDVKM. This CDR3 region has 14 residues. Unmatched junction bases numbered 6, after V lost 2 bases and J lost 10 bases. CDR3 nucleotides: TGTGCCAGCAGTTTACCGGGGGGGCCGAAGGAGCTGTTTTTT. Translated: CASSLPGGPKELFF.